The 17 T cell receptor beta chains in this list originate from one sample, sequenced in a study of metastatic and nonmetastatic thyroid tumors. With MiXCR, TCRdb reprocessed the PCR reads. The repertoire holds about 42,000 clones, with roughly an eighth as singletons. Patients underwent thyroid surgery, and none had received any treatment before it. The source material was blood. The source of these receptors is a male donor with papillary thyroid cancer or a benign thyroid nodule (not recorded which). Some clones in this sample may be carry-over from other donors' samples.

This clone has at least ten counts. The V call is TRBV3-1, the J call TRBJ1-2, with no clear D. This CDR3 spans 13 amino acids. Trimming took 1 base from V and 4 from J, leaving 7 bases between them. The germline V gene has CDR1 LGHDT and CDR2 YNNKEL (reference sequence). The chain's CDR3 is CASSQGHSYGYTF. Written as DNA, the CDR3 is TGTGCCAGCAGCCAAGGGCACTCCTATGGCTACACCTTC.

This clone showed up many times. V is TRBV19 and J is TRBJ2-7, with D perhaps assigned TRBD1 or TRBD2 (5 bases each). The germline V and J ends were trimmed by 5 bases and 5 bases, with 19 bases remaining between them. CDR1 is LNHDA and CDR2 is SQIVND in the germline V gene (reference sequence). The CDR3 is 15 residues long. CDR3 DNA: TGTGCCAGTAGTGAGGTGGCAGGGAGACTGGACGAGCAGTACTTC. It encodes CASSEVAGRLDEQYF.

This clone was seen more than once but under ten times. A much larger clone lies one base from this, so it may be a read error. The CDR3 DNA reads as TGTGCCAGCAGTTTAACGGGACAGTGTGATCCGCCCCAGCATTTT. Encoded protein: CASSLTGQCDPPQHF. V usage is TRBV28 and J usage is TRBJ1-5; 7 bases line up with TRBD1. CDR3 length: 15 amino acids. Germline CDR1 reads MDHEN; CDR2 reads SYDVKM. V gave up 2 bases and J gave up 9 bases; unmatched junction bases: 10.

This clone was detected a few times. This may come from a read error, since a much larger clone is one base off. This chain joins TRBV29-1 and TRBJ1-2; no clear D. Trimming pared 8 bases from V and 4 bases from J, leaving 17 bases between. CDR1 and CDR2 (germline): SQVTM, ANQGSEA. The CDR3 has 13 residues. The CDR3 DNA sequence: TGCAGCTTTGTCTCCGAAGAGCGCTATGGCTACACCTTC. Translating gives CSFVSEERYGYTF.

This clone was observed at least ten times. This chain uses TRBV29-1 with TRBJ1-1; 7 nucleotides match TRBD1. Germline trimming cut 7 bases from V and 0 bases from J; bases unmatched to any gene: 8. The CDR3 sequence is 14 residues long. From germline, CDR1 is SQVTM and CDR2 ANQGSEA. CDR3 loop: CSAVTGKMNTEAFF. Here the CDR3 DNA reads TGCAGCGCCGTGACAGGGAAGATGAACACTGAAGCTTTCTTT.

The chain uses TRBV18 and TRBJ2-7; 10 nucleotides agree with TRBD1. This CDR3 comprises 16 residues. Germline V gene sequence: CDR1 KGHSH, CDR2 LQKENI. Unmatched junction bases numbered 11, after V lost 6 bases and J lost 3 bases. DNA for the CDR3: TGTGCCAGCTCTCCTGACGGGACAGGGGTTTTCTACGAGCAGTACTTC. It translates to CASSPDGTGVFYEQYF. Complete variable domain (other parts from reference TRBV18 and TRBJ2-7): NAGVMQNPRHLVRRRGQEARLRCSPMKGHSHVYWYRQLPEEGLKFMVYLQKENIIDESGMPKERFSAEFPKEGPSILRIQQVVRGDSAAYFCASSPDGTGVFYEQYFGPGTRLTVT.

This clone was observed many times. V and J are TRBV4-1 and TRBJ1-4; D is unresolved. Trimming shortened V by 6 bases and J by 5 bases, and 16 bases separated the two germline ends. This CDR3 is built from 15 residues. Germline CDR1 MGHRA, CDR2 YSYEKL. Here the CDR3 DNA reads TGCGCCAGCAGTCTGTCGGGTCAAAAAAATGAAAAACTGTTTTTT. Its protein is CASSLSGQKNEKLFF.

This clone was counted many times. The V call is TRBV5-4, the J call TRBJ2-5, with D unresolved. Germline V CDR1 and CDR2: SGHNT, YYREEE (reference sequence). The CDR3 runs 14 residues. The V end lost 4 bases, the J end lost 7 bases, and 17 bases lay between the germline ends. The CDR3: CASSPKTPPGTQYF. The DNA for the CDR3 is TGTGCCAGCAGCCCCAAGACTCCGCCGGGGACCCAGTACTTC.

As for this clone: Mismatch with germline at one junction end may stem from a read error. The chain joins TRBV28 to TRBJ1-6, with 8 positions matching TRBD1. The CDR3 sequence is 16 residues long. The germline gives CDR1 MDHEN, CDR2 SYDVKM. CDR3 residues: CASSPVVQGDNSPLHF. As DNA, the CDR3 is TGTGCCAGCAGTCCTGTAGTACAGGGGGATAACTCACCCCTCCACTTT.

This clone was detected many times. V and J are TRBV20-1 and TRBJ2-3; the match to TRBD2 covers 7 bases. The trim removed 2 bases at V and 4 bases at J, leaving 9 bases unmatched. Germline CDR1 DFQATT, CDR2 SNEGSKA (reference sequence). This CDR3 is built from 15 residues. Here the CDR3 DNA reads TGCAGTGCTAGATTCGGCGGGAGAGGCGCAGATACGCAGTATTTT. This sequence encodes CSARFGGRGADTQYF.

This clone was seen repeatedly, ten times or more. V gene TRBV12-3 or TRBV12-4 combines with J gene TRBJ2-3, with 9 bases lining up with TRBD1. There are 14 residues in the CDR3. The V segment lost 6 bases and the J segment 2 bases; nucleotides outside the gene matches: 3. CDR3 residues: CASRGTGNTDTQYF. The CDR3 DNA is TGTGCCAGCAGGGGGACAGGGAACACAGATACGCAGTATTTT.

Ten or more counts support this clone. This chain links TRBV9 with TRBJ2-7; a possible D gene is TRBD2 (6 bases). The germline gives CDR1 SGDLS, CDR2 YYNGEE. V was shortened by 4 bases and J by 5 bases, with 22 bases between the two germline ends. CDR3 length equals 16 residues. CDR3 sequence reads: CASSPTLAREVDEQYF. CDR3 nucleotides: TGTGCCAGCAGCCCAACCCTAGCGAGGGAGGTCGACGAGCAGTACTTC.

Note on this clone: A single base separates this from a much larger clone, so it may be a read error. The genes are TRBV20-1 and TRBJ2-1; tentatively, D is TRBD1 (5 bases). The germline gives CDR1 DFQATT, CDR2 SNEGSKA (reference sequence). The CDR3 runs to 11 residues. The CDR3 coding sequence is TGCGGTGCTCCCAGGGTCGGTGAGCAGTTCTTC. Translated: CGAPRVGEQFF.

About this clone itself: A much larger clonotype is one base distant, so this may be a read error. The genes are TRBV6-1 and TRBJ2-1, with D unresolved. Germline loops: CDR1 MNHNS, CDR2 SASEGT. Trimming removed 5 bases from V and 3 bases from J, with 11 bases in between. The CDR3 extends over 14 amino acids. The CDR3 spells CASSPHVGYNEQFF. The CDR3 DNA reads TGTGCCAGCAGTCCGCACGTGGGCTACAATGAGCAGTTCTTC.

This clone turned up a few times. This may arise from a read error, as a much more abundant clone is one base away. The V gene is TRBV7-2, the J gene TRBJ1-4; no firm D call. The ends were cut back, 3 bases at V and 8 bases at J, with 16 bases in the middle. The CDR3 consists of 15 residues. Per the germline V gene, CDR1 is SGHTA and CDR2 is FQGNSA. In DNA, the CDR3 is TGTGCCAGCAGCTTGGAGCCCAGCTCATCAGAAAAACTGTTTTTT. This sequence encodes CASSLEPSSSEKLFF.

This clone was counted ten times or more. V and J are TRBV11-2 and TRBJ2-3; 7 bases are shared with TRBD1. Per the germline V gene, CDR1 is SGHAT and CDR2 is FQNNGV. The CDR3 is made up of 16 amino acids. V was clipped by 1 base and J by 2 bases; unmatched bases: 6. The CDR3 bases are TGTGCCAGCAGCTTAGGGAAGACAGGGTACACAGATACGCAGTATTTT. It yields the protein CASSLGKTGYTDTQYF. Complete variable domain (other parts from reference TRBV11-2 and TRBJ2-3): EAGVAQSPRYKIIEKRQSVAFWCNPISGHATLYWYQQILGQGPKLLIQFQNNGVVDDSQLPKDRFSAERLKGVDSTLKIQPAKLEDSAVYLCASSLGKTGYTDTQYFGPGTRLTVL.

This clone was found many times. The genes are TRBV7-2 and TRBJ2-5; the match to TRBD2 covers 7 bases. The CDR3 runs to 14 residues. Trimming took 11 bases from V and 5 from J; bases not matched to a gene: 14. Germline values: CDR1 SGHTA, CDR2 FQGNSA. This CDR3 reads CAGRAGQSRETQYF. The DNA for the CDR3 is TGTGCCGGAAGAGCGGGGCAATCAAGGGAGACCCAGTACTTC.